This is a list of T cell receptor beta chains from one sample in a study of molecular identifiers for immune sequencing clone quantification. One entry per CDR3 protein results from TCRdb running MiXCR on the PCR reads. The repertoire has under 800,000 distinct CDR3 sequences, roughly 25% of them found once; the top ten carry about 0.8%. The sample was naive CD8+ T cells from blood, with Jurkat cell RNA spiked in. The receptors shown here come from a human donor in good health. Some libraries in this study had Jurkat cell RNA spiked in. CDR3s include the opening cysteine and the closing phenylalanine or tryptophan. A D gene is named only where the DNA matches it firmly. The size field is filled for only some rows; it gives once, few, many or a size class.

V	size	J	D	CDR3	DNA
TRBV20-1	.	TRBJ2-5	TRBD1	CSARDGEQPDDRGTQYF	TGCAGTGCTAGAGATGGCGAGCAACCGGATGACAGGGGAACCCAGTACTTC
TRBV4-3	many	TRBJ2-7	TRBD1	CASSQDRQGYEQYF	TGCGCCAGCAGCCAGGATCGACAGGGCTACGAGCAGTACTTC
TRBV5-6	many	TRBJ1-2	TRBD1	CASSPGQGTYGYTF	TGTGCCAGCAGCCCAGGACAGGGGACCTATGGCTACACCTTC
TRBV9	many	TRBJ2-2	.	CASSPLLAGELFF	TGTGCCAGCAGCCCCCTCTTGGCCGGGGAGCTGTTTTTT
TRBV4-1	many	TRBJ2-7	TRBD1	CASSQLGTGFYEQYF	TGCGCCAGCAGCCAATTGGGGACAGGGTTTTACGAGCAGTACTTC
TRBV12-3/TRBV12-4	few	TRBJ1-2	.	CASSFRVREPNYGYTF	TGTGCCAGCAGTTTCAGAGTGAGAGAACCTAACTATGGCTACACCTTC
TRBV28	many	TRBJ1-2	.	CASSLYGVGYTF	TGTGCCAGCAGTTTATATGGAGTTGGCTACACCTTC
TRBV20-1	.	TRBJ2-1	TRBD2	CSARDTLAGVIEQFF	TGCAGTGCTAGAGATACGTTAGCGGGAGTCATTGAGCAGTTCTTC
TRBV6-2/TRBV6-3	few	TRBJ2-7	.	CASSYAANGVYEQYF	TGTGCCAGCAGTTACGCCGCTAACGGGGTATACGAGCAGTACTTC
TRBV6-5	few	TRBJ1-1	.	CASTFSSSSGTEAFF	TGTGCCAGCACATTCTCCTCGTCATCGGGCACTGAAGCTTTCTTT
TRBV7-9	many	TRBJ1-1	.	CASRKEADEAFF	TGTGCCAGCAGGAAAGAGGCCGATGAAGCTTTCTTT
TRBV7-9	.	TRBJ2-2	TRBD2	CASSPRLAGEYTGELFF	TGTGCCAGCAGCCCAAGACTAGCGGGAGAGTACACCGGGGAGCTGTTTTTT
TRBV19	many	TRBJ2-3	.	CASSTGDTSSTDTQYF	TGTGCCAGTAGTACCGGGGACACGAGCAGCACAGATACGCAGTATTTT
TRBV29-1	.	TRBJ2-7	.	CSVVTASSYEQYF	TGCAGCGTAGTGACAGCATCTTCCTACGAGCAGTACTTC
TRBV6-1	.	TRBJ2-7	TRBD2	CASSEVAGGPYEQYF	TGTGCCAGCAGTGAGGTAGCGGGGGGCCCCTACGAGCAGTACTTC
TRBV13	many	TRBJ1-4	.	CASSLQGVVGEKLFF	TGTGCCAGCAGCTTACAAGGGGTCGTAGGTGAAAAACTGTTTTTT
TRBV6-6	many	TRBJ2-1	.	CASSYSTRANEQFF	TGTGCCAGCAGTTACTCGACCAGGGCCAATGAGCAGTTCTTC
TRBV20-1	few	TRBJ2-7	.	CSANDLSHEQYF	TGCAGTGCCAACGATCTATCCCACGAGCAGTACTTC
TRBV28	.	TRBJ1-5	.	CASSLIGVFDPPPHF	TGTGCCAGCAGTTTAATCGGGGTTTTCGATCCGCCCCCGCATTTT
TRBV12-5	.	TRBJ1-1	.	CASGLVVARTEAFF	TGTGCTAGTGGTTTGGTAGTGGCCAGAACTGAAGCTTTCTTT
TRBV4-3	many	TRBJ2-7	.	CASSQDWPGGGYEQYF	TGCGCCAGCAGCCAAGATTGGCCCGGGGGAGGCTACGAGCAGTACTTC
TRBV10-2	many	TRBJ2-3	.	CASLQGTDTQYF	TGCGCCAGCCTTCAGGGCACAGATACGCAGTATTTT
TRBV4-2	.	TRBJ1-2	TRBD1	CASSQGLGTDSNYGYTF	TGTGCCAGCAGCCAGGGTCTCGGGACAGATTCGAACTATGGCTACACCTTC
TRBV4-2	many	TRBJ2-6	.	CASSQAATRGNVLTF	TGTGCCAGCAGCCAAGCGGCCACAAGGGGCAACGTCCTGACTTTC
TRBV27	many	TRBJ2-5	.	CASSFLGPQETQYF	TGTGCCAGCAGTTTTCTGGGACCGCAAGAGACCCAGTACTTC
TRBV29-1	many	TRBJ2-1	.	CSVDTTGSWEEFF	TGCAGCGTTGACACGACAGGGTCCTGGGAGGAGTTCTTC
TRBV20-1	many	TRBJ2-5	.	CSASGGAETQYF	TGCAGTGCTAGCGGGGGAGCAGAGACCCAGTACTTC
TRBV12-3/TRBV12-4	many	TRBJ2-3	.	CASRSGLTDTQYF	TGTGCCAGCAGATCGGGACTCACAGATACGCAGTATTTT
TRBV28	.	TRBJ2-1	TRBD2	CASSQLAVRSGEQFF	TGTGCCAGCAGCCAACTAGCGGTGAGATCAGGGGAGCAGTTCTTC
TRBV28	many	TRBJ1-1	TRBD1	CASSPPPDRGPVLEAFF	TGTGCCAGCAGTCCCCCCCCGGACAGGGGGCCAGTGCTAGAAGCTTTCTTT
TRBV29-1	many	TRBJ2-2	.	CSVSGNTGELFF	TGCAGCGTCTCGGGGAACACCGGGGAGCTGTTTTTT
TRBV19	few	TRBJ2-7	TRBD2	CASSKTSGSNYEQYF	TGTGCCAGTAGTAAGACTAGCGGGAGTAACTACGAGCAGTACTTC
TRBV3-1	few	TRBJ2-5	.	CASSQVRDGETQYF	TGTGCCAGCAGCCAAGTGCGGGACGGGGAGACCCAGTACTTC
TRBV12-3/TRBV12-4	many	TRBJ2-3	.	CASSLRLTDTQYF	TGTGCCAGCAGCCTAAGACTGACAGATACGCAGTATTTT
TRBV25-1	many	TRBJ2-1	TRBD1	CASSPQGAISYNEQFF	TGTGCCAGCAGTCCTCAGGGGGCAATCTCCTACAATGAGCAGTTCTTC
TRBV18	.	TRBJ2-3	.	CASSPKPPATDTQYF	TGTGCCAGCTCACCAAAGCCTCCCGCCACAGATACGCAGTATTTT
TRBV27	.	TRBJ2-7	.	CASSRIGTGDYEQYF	TGTGCCAGCAGCCGTATCGGGACTGGGGACTACGAGCAGTACTTC
TRBV28	many	TRBJ2-2	TRBD2	CASSGGLADTGELFF	TGTGCCAGCAGTGGTGGACTAGCGGACACCGGGGAGCTGTTTTTT
TRBV5-1	few	TRBJ1-1	.	CASSFSLGGTEAFF	TGCGCCAGCAGCTTTAGCCTAGGGGGAACTGAAGCTTTCTTT
TRBV30	many	TRBJ2-4	TRBD1	CAFPTGDAKNIQYF	TGTGCCTTCCCGACAGGGGATGCCAAAAACATTCAGTACTTC
TRBV2	.	TRBJ1-5	.	CASREGSNQPQHF	TGTGCCAGCAGAGAGGGCAGCAATCAGCCCCAGCATTTT
TRBV4-3	few	TRBJ1-5	.	CASSQDQGYNQPQHF	TGCGCCAGCAGCCAAGACCAGGGATACAATCAGCCCCAGCATTTT
TRBV4-1	many	TRBJ2-7	.	CASSHLALASYEQYF	TGCGCCAGCAGCCACTTGGCCCTGGCCTCCTACGAGCAGTACTTC
TRBV11-2	.	TRBJ2-7	TRBD1	CASSPRDRVHEQYF	TGTGCCAGCAGCCCGAGGGACAGGGTCCACGAGCAGTACTTC
TRBV12-3/TRBV12-4	.	TRBJ1-4	TRBD1	CASSSGQEIEKLFF	TGTGCCAGCAGTTCCGGACAGGAGATTGAAAAACTGTTTTTT
TRBV28	.	TRBJ2-1	.	CTSSLLPVSEVHNEQFF	TGTACCAGCAGTTTATTACCAGTTAGTGAGGTCCACAATGAGCAGTTCTTC
TRBV10-3	once	TRBJ1-1	.	CANGQRRTEAFF	TGTGCCAATGGACAGAGACGCACTGAAGCTTTCTTT
TRBV6-5	many	TRBJ2-7	.	CASSYSMSASYEQYF	TGTGCCAGCAGTTACTCGATGTCCGCGTCTTACGAGCAGTACTTC
TRBV6-5	.	TRBJ2-7	.	CASSYRETRYEQYF	TGTGCCAGCAGTTACCGCGAGACAAGATACGAGCAGTACTTC
TRBV2	few	TRBJ2-5	.	CASLAGETQYF	TGTGCCAGCCTCGCCGGGGAGACCCAGTACTTC
TRBV28	many	TRBJ1-5	.	CASTTGSNQPQHF	TGTGCCAGCACGACGGGTAGCAATCAGCCCCAGCATTTT
TRBV5-1	many	TRBJ2-7	.	CASSLGYPGLETYEQYF	TGCGCCAGCAGCTTGGGGTACCCGGGACTGGAGACCTACGAGCAGTACTTC
TRBV7-9	many	TRBJ1-1	.	CASSLSSEAFF	TGTGCCAGCAGCTTATCGTCTGAAGCTTTCTTT
TRBV30	few	TRBJ2-5	TRBD1	CAWTRRGLETQYF	TGTGCCTGGACACGCAGGGGGCTAGAGACCCAGTACTTC
TRBV19	.	TRBJ1-2	TRBD1	CATAGTDIYGYTF	TGTGCCACAGCCGGGACAGATATCTATGGCTACACCTTC
TRBV6-1	few	TRBJ1-1	.	CASSEEVGGIFDTEAFF	TGTGCCAGCAGTGAAGAGGTAGGGGGGATCTTCGACACTGAAGCTTTCTTT
TRBV20-1	many	TRBJ1-1	TRBD1	CSARDGTGGTEAFF	TGCAGTGCTAGAGACGGGACAGGGGGAACTGAAGCTTTCTTT
TRBV7-2	many	TRBJ1-5	TRBD1	CASSLPGQLQPQHF	TGTGCCAGCAGCTTACCGGGACAGCTTCAGCCCCAGCATTTT
TRBV6-2/TRBV6-3	.	TRBJ2-5	.	CASGTGQSYQETQDF	TGTGCCAGCGGGACCGGACAGTCGTACCAAGAGACCCAGGACTTC